Sequencing of this T cell receptor (beta chain) was carried out in a study of blood T cell repertoires in COVID-19. Per the original methods: Reference gene primer amplification gave nucleated cell count estimates. TCRdb keeps only in-frame clones here, not all; method: immunoSEQ multiplex PCR. Clone size and the V and J calls come from that table; the DNA yielded D and trimming. The sample includes over 130,000 clones, over 80% of them seen just once. From germline, CDR1 is MNHEY and CDR2 SVGAGI. The J segment lost 8 bases and the V segment lost 6 bases, leaving 12 bases of the junction unmatched. The CDR3 length is 14 residues.

The origin of this receptor is a man between 25 and 39 years old with COVID-19, enrolled during active disease. Sequences were obtained from peripheral blood. This chain links TRBV6-5 with TRBJ1-2, with 7 bases fitting TRBD1. This chain's CDR3 is CASRIRQGGSGYTF. The CDR3 DNA follows: TGTGCCAGCAGGATCCGACAGGGAGGTTCCGGCTACACCTTC.